This T cell receptor beta chain was sequenced for a study of cytomegalovirus exposure and HLA in healthy donors. Study outcomes and limitations: An analysis that came later showed most CMV-associated TCR beta chains appearing HLA-restricted. In a later analysis, a missense DCLRE1C variant was linked to TCR beta V- and J-gene trimming.

As concerns this clone: Its specificity is not known.

Trimming shortened V by 6 bases and J by 2 bases, and 8 bases separated the two germline ends. The CDR3 contains 13 residues. The V gene's germline CDR1 is MNHEY and CDR2 SVGAGI. The PCR made use of 60 Vbeta and 13 Jbeta primers. TCRdb's copy holds only in-frame clones and misses some; the assay was immunoSEQ multiplex PCR. Found here are roughly 150,000 clones, 85% of them singletons; the top ten hold 2% to 3%. This clonotype originated in a man aged 25-45 years in good health and CMV-seropositive. The rearrangement joins TRBV6-5 to TRBJ2-1, with a tentative D call TRBD1 (6 bases). The sequenced sample was PBMCs. For the CDR3, the DNA is TGTGCCAGCAGGGCAGGGGCCTACAATGAGCAGTTCTTC. Translating it yields CASRAGAYNEQFF.